These T cell receptor beta chains were read from a single sample in a study of T cells expressing NK-cell markers. TCRdb reprocessed the 5' RACE reads, with one entry per CDR3 protein and no DNA. This sample's table reports 200,000 to 300,000 distinct CDR3 sequences. The sequenced sample was blood T cells: a sorted CD56 or NKG2C T cell subset, CD4+ or CD8+ T cells, or bulk PBMC T cells (not recorded which). These receptors were obtained from a man aged 18 to 29 in good health. The CDR3 runs from the conserved cysteine through the conserved F or W.

J gene,V gene,CDR3 length,CDR3 protein
TRBJ2-3,TRBV12-3/TRBV12-4,15,CASSSRGIPTDTQYF
TRBJ2-3,TRBV20-1,14,CSARGLVPTDTQYF
TRBJ1-2,TRBV18,13,CASSHNSIYGYTF
TRBJ2-3,TRBV10-3,13,CAGSVGGRDTQYF
TRBJ2-2,TRBV20-1,16,CSARTGTGKVAGELFF
TRBJ2-7,TRBV9,13,CASSVDVGYEQYF
TRBJ1-4,TRBV20-1,14,CSASAGPTNEKLFF
TRBJ1-3,TRBV20-1,14,CSARPPVVGNTIYF
TRBJ2-7,TRBV5-1,16,CASSPAGTGITYEQYF
TRBJ2-3,TRBV20-1,16,CSATGTSGRARDTQYF
TRBJ2-1,TRBV4-1,14,CASSQGPSYNEQFF
TRBJ1-6,TRBV20-1,13,CSARGPYNSPLHF
TRBJ1-1,TRBV20-1,12,CSALVMNTEAFF
TRBJ1-6,TRBV5-1,16,CASSLTTGTGNSPLHF
TRBJ2-3,TRBV24-1,14,CATRDRGPVDTQYF
TRBJ1-4,TRBV18,15,CASSPGGRTNEKLFF
TRBJ1-5,TRBV10-3,15,CAISGQGGSNQPQHF
TRBJ2-5,TRBV5-1,13,CASASTSEETQYF
TRBJ2-3,TRBV5-1,15,CASSFVGEATDTQYF
TRBJ2-7,TRBV6-1,14,CASSLRDRGYEQYF
TRBJ2-3,TRBV7-9,14,CASSFERVGDTQYF
TRBJ2-1,TRBV29-1,11,CSVGRRDEQFF
TRBJ2-5,TRBV11-2,14,CASSSGRRAETQYF
TRBJ2-1,TRBV12-3/TRBV12-4,15,CASSWGRSSYNEQFF
TRBJ1-1,TRBV5-1,14,CASSSYRDRGEAFF
TRBJ2-1,TRBV20-1,15,CSAVADSNSYNEQFF
TRBJ1-2,TRBV20-1,14,CSATRTGGGDGYTF
TRBJ2-7,TRBV29-1,11,CSVKEIDEQYF
TRBJ2-7,TRBV12-3/TRBV12-4,17,CASSGGVEIAGSYEQYF
TRBJ1-6,TRBV20-1,16,CSARSRDREYNSPLHF
TRBJ2-2,TRBV7-2,15,CASSLLVGWPGELFF
TRBJ2-2,TRBV6-1,15,CASRGAPASTGELFF
TRBJ2-5,TRBV4-1,15,CASSQDHGKGETQYF
TRBJ2-3,TRBV27,15,CASRDWGQSTDTQYF
TRBJ1-3,TRBV12-3/TRBV12-4,14,CASSNYSPGNTIYF
TRBJ2-2,TRBV24-1,14,CATSVGPNTGELFF
TRBJ2-4,TRBV20-1,15,CSAGGQGRAKNIQYF
TRBJ2-1,TRBV7-9,19,CASSLLPSGRSSSYNEQFF
TRBJ2-7,TRBV3-1,15,CASSPRDRDDNEQYF
TRBJ2-1,TRBV19,17,CASSSGAAHHSYNEQFF
TRBJ2-1,TRBV10-3,15,CAIRRDREAYNEQFF
TRBJ2-3,TRBV20-1,15,CSANVQGFSTDTQYF
TRBJ1-6,TRBV20-1,14,CSARDTGAPSPLHF
TRBJ1-5,TRBV19,15,CASSIDRVSNQPQHF
TRBJ2-7,TRBV20-1,12,CSKAGRNYEQYF
TRBJ1-1,TRBV25-1,13,CASRLLKGTEAFF
TRBJ2-5,TRBV11-2,18,CASSLLTIREPFQETQYF
TRBJ1-4,TRBV15,13,CATSGTPGEKLFF
TRBJ1-5,TRBV10-2,17,CASSASANLHVYQPQHF
TRBJ2-7,TRBV13,14,CASSLGSRGYEQYF
TRBJ2-7,TRBV27,13,CASSLVASSEQYF
TRBJ1-4,TRBV6-1,15,CASSERGVGNEKLFF
TRBJ2-1,TRBV5-1,15,CASSSTGASYNEQFF
TRBJ2-5,TRBV20-1,14,CSAGAGTLKETQYF
TRBJ2-7,TRBV7-4,13,CASSFDRGHEQYF
TRBJ2-1,TRBV27,15,CASSVMGQSDNEQFF
TRBJ2-7,TRBV7-9,15,CASSFGQGASDEQYF
TRBJ2-7,TRBV19,14,CASSTDGGIYEQYF
TRBJ2-1,TRBV7-2,18,CASSLAPSRTSGRNEQFF
TRBJ2-5,TRBV5-4,14,CASSLRREFETQYF